A selection of T cell receptor beta chains follows, all from one sample in a study of blood T cells in healthy people across ages. TCRdb redid the calling of the 5' RACE reads with MiXCR, one entry per CDR3 protein. The sample consists of hundreds of thousands of distinct CDR3 sequences, 40% to 45% of them appearing once. Source material: blood. These receptors all come from a woman aged 60 to 75 in good health. Each CDR3 is given with its conserved first and last residue. D genes are given only for firm matches. Part of the rows lack a size; the others show once, few, many or a class for expanded clones.

cdr3_aa cdr3_nt j_call clone_size cdr3_length d_call v_call
CASSTWTSGENEQFF TGTGCCAGCAGCACTTGGACTAGCGGAGAAAATGAGCAGTTCTTC TRBJ2-1 few 15 TRBD2 TRBV7-2
CASNRPHYEQYF TGTGCCAGCAATCGTCCCCACTACGAGCAGTACTTC TRBJ2-7 . 12 . TRBV28
CASSYSTARHARYEQYF TGTGCCAGCAGTTACTCGACGGCAAGACACGCCCGCTACGAGCAGTACTTC TRBJ2-7 few 17 . TRBV6-2/TRBV6-3
CASSLVPGDNSPLHF TGTGCCAGCAGTCTAGTCCCGGGTGATAATTCACCCCTCCACTTT TRBJ1-6 few 15 . TRBV12-3/TRBV12-4
CSASGASGRAKYEQYF TGCAGTGCCAGTGGAGCTAGCGGGAGGGCCAAATACGAGCAGTACTTC TRBJ2-7 . 16 TRBD2 TRBV20-1
CATFDRGGQPQHF TGTGCCACCTTCGACAGGGGCGGTCAGCCCCAGCATTTT TRBJ1-5 few 13 TRBD1 TRBV6-2/TRBV6-3
CASSSPPGGSNEQFF TGTGCCAGCAGTTCACCTCCCGGTGGTAGCAATGAGCAGTTCTTC TRBJ2-1 . 15 . TRBV28
CASSEPGRESNYGYTF TGTGCCAGCAGTGAACCCGGGAGAGAATCTAACTATGGCTACACCTTC TRBJ1-2 . 16 . TRBV6-1
CSARDHNRWGTFF TGCAGTGCTAGAGATCACAACAGGTGGGGAACTTTCTTT TRBJ1-1 . 13 . TRBV20-1
CASSYESPMPREQYF TGTGCCAGCAGTTATGAGAGCCCCATGCCCCGAGAGCAGTACTTC TRBJ2-5 few 15 . TRBV6-5
CSASLGTRDTQYF TGCAGTGCTTCATTAGGGACGAGAGATACGCAGTATTTT TRBJ2-3 . 13 . TRBV20-1
CASSIGRGREKLFF TGTGCCAGTAGTATCGGAAGGGGGCGAGAAAAACTGTTTTTT TRBJ1-4 . 14 TRBD1 TRBV19
CSARAGYSTGYTF TGCAGTGCCCGTGCGGGGTACTCGACCGGCTACACCTTC TRBJ1-2 few 13 . TRBV20-1
CAISESRTGGDYGYTF TGTGCCATCAGTGAGTCGCGGACAGGGGGCGACTATGGCTACACCTTC TRBJ1-2 . 16 TRBD1 TRBV10-3
CASSTNPSGYTF TGTGCCAGCAGTACGAACCCTTCGGGCTACACCTTC TRBJ1-2 . 12 . TRBV6-6
CASSQTGSADEQYF TGTGCTAGCAGTCAAACAGGGTCCGCCGACGAGCAGTACTTC TRBJ2-7 . 14 . TRBV7-7
CASSREGISYEQYF TGTGCCAGCTCACGGGAAGGAATCTCCTACGAGCAGTACTTC TRBJ2-7 . 14 . TRBV18
CSARGDRVTYEQYF TGCAGTGCTAGGGGAGACAGGGTGACCTACGAGCAGTACTTC TRBJ2-7 . 14 TRBD1 TRBV20-1
CASSSWIAGGAPFF TGTGCCAGCAGCTCCTGGATAGCGGGAGGCGCCCCGTTCTTC TRBJ2-1 few 14 TRBD2 TRBV28
CASSQDTASGKDTQYF TGTGCCAGCAGCCAAGATACGGCTAGCGGGAAAGATACGCAGTATTTT TRBJ2-3 . 16 TRBD2 TRBV4-2
CASSTQDPSLNEKLFF TGTGCCAGCTCAACACAGGACCCTTCGCTTAATGAAAAACTGTTTTTT TRBJ1-4 . 16 . TRBV18
CASSLEGQGRFF TGTGCCAGCAGCCTAGAAGGCCAGGGTCGGTTCTTC TRBJ2-1 many 12 . TRBV7-2
CASSGMADARPRETQYF TGTGCCAGCAGCGGGATGGCAGATGCCCGTCCAAGGGAGACCCAGTACTTC TRBJ2-5 . 17 . TRBV11-1
CASSLPGLAGDEQYF TGTGCCAGCAGCTTGCCCGGACTAGCGGGAGACGAGCAGTACTTC TRBJ2-7 . 15 TRBD2 TRBV7-2
CASSPASGGETQYF TGTGCCAGCAGCCCGGCGAGCGGCGGGGAGACCCAGTACTTC TRBJ2-5 . 14 . TRBV7-9
CAGSPSYEQYF TGTGCCGGCAGCCCATCCTACGAGCAGTACTTC TRBJ2-7 . 11 . TRBV2
CATSDFGGHNYGYTF TGTGCCACCAGTGATTTCGGGGGGCATAACTATGGCTACACCTTC TRBJ1-2 . 15 . TRBV24-1
CASSLVRGSSGANVLTF TGTGCCAGCAGCTTAGTACGGGGAAGCTCTGGGGCCAACGTCCTGACTTTC TRBJ2-6 . 17 . TRBV11-2
CASSQRITGLVYEQFF TGTGCCAGCAGCCAGAGAATTACAGGGCTGGTTTATGAGCAGTTCTTC TRBJ2-1 . 16 . TRBV11-1
CASSISLNEQFF TGTGCCAGCAGCATAAGCCTCAATGAGCAGTTCTTC TRBJ2-1 many 12 . TRBV7-3
CASSTREGKQYF TGTGCCAGCAGCACGCGGGAGGGAAAGCAGTACTTC TRBJ2-7 . 12 . TRBV21-1
CANSLGQGQVETQYF TGTGCCAACAGTTTGGGACAGGGTCAGGTAGAGACCCAGTACTTC TRBJ2-5 . 15 TRBD1 TRBV28
CASSVGTTGDTQYF TGTGCCAGCAGTGTTGGGACCACCGGAGATACGCAGTATTTT TRBJ2-3 . 14 . TRBV2
CSAGLAGVDEQYF TGCAGCGCTGGACTAGCGGGAGTGGACGAGCAGTACTTC TRBJ2-7 . 13 TRBD2 TRBV29-1